The rows below give T cell receptor beta chains drawn from one sample of a study of technical replicates of blood from a handful of donors. Measured with immunoSEQ multiplex PCR; TCRdb has only the in-frame clones, and not every one. This sample has 55,000 to 85,000 clones, with approximately 96% found just once. Material for sequencing was T cells isolated from PBMCs. Every receptor here comes from a human donor in good health. Both conserved end residues are part of each CDR3. A D gene is named only where the DNA matches it firmly. The size entry is marked missing in some rows and otherwise reads once, few, many or a size class.

V gene	J gene	D gene	clone size	CDR3 DNA	CDR3 protein
TRBV14	TRBJ2-3	-	-	TGTGCCAGCAGCCCGACTGGGACTAGCACAGATACGCAGTATTTT	CASSPTGTSTDTQYF
TRBV7-9	TRBJ1-1	TRBD1	-	TGTGCCAGCAGCTCTCAAATGACAGGGGGCACGTCGGTCGCTGAAGCTTTCTTT	CASSSQMTGGTSVAEAFF
TRBV10-1	TRBJ2-7	TRBD2	once	TGCGCCAGCAGTGCCTCGCGGGGGGACTACGAGCAGTACTTC	CASSASRGDYEQYF
TRBV28	TRBJ1-3	TRBD1	-	TGTGCCAGCAGTTTTGGGGCGGGACAGATCGACTCTGGAAACACCATATATTTT	CASSFGAGQIDSGNTIYF
TRBV5-1	TRBJ2-7	-	once	TGCGCCAGCAGCTTGGCGTGGGACTTACCCTACGAGCAGTACTTC	CASSLAWDLPYEQYF
TRBV9	TRBJ1-2	TRBD1	-	TGTGCCAGCAGCGTATCCCCACAGGGGGTTAGGAATGGCTACACCTTC	CASSVSPQGVRNGYTF
TRBV30	TRBJ1-2	-	-	TGTGCCTGGAGTATGGGGGGATCCGGCTACACCTTC	CAWSMGGSGYTF
TRBV6-5	TRBJ1-2	TRBD1	-	TGTGCCAGCAGCACCGGGACAGGTTTTGGCTACACCTTC	CASSTGTGFGYTF
TRBV2	TRBJ2-7	-	-	TGTGCCAGCAGCGTAGGTGAGACAAGCTACGAGCAGTACTTC	CASSVGETSYEQYF
TRBV4-1	TRBJ1-1	-	-	TGCGCCAGCAGCCGGTCAGGTGAAGCTTTCTTT	CASSRSGEAFF
TRBV6-1	TRBJ2-7	-	once	TGTGCCAGCAGTGAAGGAGAACAGATATACTCCTACGAGCAGTACTTC	CASSEGEQIYSYEQYF
TRBV7-9	TRBJ1-1	TRBD1	-	TGTGCCAGCACCGGACAGGATGTGAACACTGAAGCTTTCTTT	CASTGQDVNTEAFF
TRBV19	TRBJ2-7	TRBD1	-	TGTGCCAGTAGTATCTCCGGGACAGGCGCTTACGAGCAGTACTTC	CASSISGTGAYEQYF
TRBV15	TRBJ2-7	TRBD1	-	TGTGCCACCAGCAGTGCCCTCGGGACAGGGGCTATCAACGAGCAGTACTTC	CATSSALGTGAINEQYF
TRBV7-6	TRBJ2-1	TRBD1	once	TGTGCCAGCAGCTTGGACAGGGCCTACAATGAGCAGTTCTTC	CASSLDRAYNEQFF
TRBV7-9	TRBJ1-3	-	-	TGTGCCAGCAGCCCTATTTCTGGAAACACCATATATTTT	CASSPISGNTIYF
TRBV6-5	TRBJ2-3	-	-	TGTGCCAGCAGCGTTGGTGGGGAGGCCACAGATACGCAGTATTTT	CASSVGGEATDTQYF
TRBV5-1	TRBJ1-1	-	-	TGCGCCAGCAGCCTCGAGGCGAACACTGAAGCTTTCTTT	CASSLEANTEAFF
TRBV28	TRBJ2-7	TRBD1	-	TGTGCCAGCAGTCCACAGGGGGCAATATCCTACGAGCAGTACTTC	CASSPQGAISYEQYF
TRBV19	TRBJ2-3	-	-	TGTGCCAGTAGTACATCATTCAGCGGCACAGATACGCAGTATTTT	CASSTSFSGTDTQYF
TRBV5-1	TRBJ1-4	TRBD1	once	TGCGCCAGCAGCTTGAGTGGGACAGAAACAACTAATGAAAAACTGTTTTTT	CASSLSGTETTNEKLFF
TRBV5-6	TRBJ1-6	TRBD1	-	TGTGCCAGCAGCTTGCAGGGGGCGCTCCTATGGGTTTCACCCCTCCACTTT	CASSLQGALLWVSPLHF
TRBV28	TRBJ1-2	TRBD1	-	TGTGCCAGCAGTTACGGACAGGGCTATGGCTACACCTTC	CASSYGQGYGYTF
TRBV27	TRBJ2-6	-	-	TGTGCCAGCAGTTATCAATTCTCTGGGGCCAACGTCCTGACTTTC	CASSYQFSGANVLTF
TRBV5-1	TRBJ2-7	TRBD1	-	TGCGCCAGCAGCTTGGGTTCCGGGACAGGGGACTACGAGCAGTACTTC	CASSLGSGTGDYEQYF
TRBV30	TRBJ1-1	-	-	TGTGCCTGGGACAGAGCGAACACTGAAGCTTTCTTT	CAWDRANTEAFF
TRBV5-4	TRBJ1-2	-	-	TGTGCCAGCAGCTCGTCTTTCTGGTATCGGGATGGCTACACCTTC	CASSSSFWYRDGYTF
TRBV2	TRBJ1-2	-	-	TGTGCCAGCAGTGTGGGCCTTCTCCAGGACTATGGCTACACCTTC	CASSVGLLQDYGYTF
TRBV5-1	TRBJ2-3	-	-	TGCGCCAGCAGCTTGGTTCTGGCAGGGGGGTCGACAGATACGCAGTATTTT	CASSLVLAGGSTDTQYF
TRBV7-9	TRBJ2-5	-	-	TGTGCCAGCAGCTTAGGGGTTGGCAGGGGCTTATCTGAGACCCAGTACTTC	CASSLGVGRGLSETQYF
TRBV5-6	TRBJ1-1	-	-	TGTGCCAGCAGCTTCCGACAGAGCACGAACACTGAAGCTTTCTTT	CASSFRQSTNTEAFF
TRBV5-1	TRBJ2-5	-	once	TGCGCCAGCAGCGGCGGGTTCAATCGGGAGACCCAGTACTTC	CASSGGFNRETQYF